This record covers a single T cell receptor (beta chain). Antigen unknown. The assay was immunoSEQ multiplex PCR, and TCRdb's table has in-frame clones only and misses some. The sample contains 85,000 to 130,000 clones, 90% of which appear only once. The sample is drawn from a study of T cell responses to AZD1222 COVID-19 vaccine. CDR1 LGHDT and CDR2 YNNKEL come from the germline V gene (reference sequence). The CDR3 totals 16 residues. Trimming took 5 bases from V and 7 from J; bases not matched to a gene: 11. Study-wide points: No day 14 peak samples; only post-peak repertoires were characterized.

The chain carries TRBV3-1 (or the pseudogene TRBV3-2) and TRBJ1-6; 7 positions agree with TRBD1. Sequenced material: peripheral blood, taken on day 0 of AZD1222 vaccination. The receptor's source is an adult in good health. The CDR3 sequence: CASSLRRDRLNSPLHF. In nucleotides, the CDR3 is TGTGCCAGCAGCTTACGCCGGGACAGACTAAATTCACCCCTCCACTTT.